The present TCR beta chain was sequenced within a study of T cell responses to AZD1222 COVID-19 vaccine. Study background: Pooled together were second doses at about 4 or about 12 weeks.

The CDR3 has 20 amino acids. Only in-frame clones appear in the TCRdb table, and some are missing; sequencing was by immunoSEQ multiplex PCR. The sample includes about 160,000 clones, about 91% of them seen just once. Findings and caveats of the study: Regions 160-218 and 743-854 held dominance among vaccine-associated CD4 TCRs, which spanned spike. The donor group comprised mostly white British people and more females; the analysis possibly underestimated clonal diversity. Baseline serology detected seropositivity in only six or seven AZD1222 recipients.

About this clone itself: Its antigen is undetermined.

The specimen comprised peripheral blood, sampled on day 0 of AZD1222 vaccination. The J gene is TRBJ1-6, the V gene TRBV21-1; the tabulated D call, TRBD1, remains unverified against the DNA. TRBV21-1 is recorded as a pseudogene. This receptor was identified in an adult in good health. CDR3 nucleotide sequence: TGTGCCAGCAGCAAAGATGGGTGGGACAGGGGTGTATCGGGTAATTCACCCCTCCACTTT. Translated: CASSKDGWDRGVSGNSPLHF.